The source of this T cell receptor beta chain is a study of cytomegalovirus exposure and HLA in healthy donors (dated by TCRdb to between 2016 and 2019). Broadly, across the study: According to a later analysis, one platform produced both the 120 validation repertoires and the roughly 640 repertoires of the first cohort. Besides the first cohort of 500 to 700 subjects, a separate validation cohort made up of over 100 different subjects was used. The study aimed to test whether cataloging public T cell receptors could reveal signatures of past pathogen exposure. To predict cytomegalovirus infection status, the study brought together high-throughput TCR immunosequencing, statistical association of individual TCRs with disease status, and machine learning. Overall results and qualifications from the work: The study gave a list of some 150 TCR beta chains associated with cytomegalovirus. Most TCR sequences were observed very rarely across donors, whereas some public TCRs were present in many individuals. All 120 or so repertoires were used to score co-occurrence in the validation cohort in a later analysis, because that analysis had no HLA typing for the cohort. The authors suggested that the approach could potentially be generalized to other disease states and immunological phenotypes. In vitro tests confirmed that a few of the cytomegalovirus-associated TCR beta chains recognize cytomegalovirus antigens. Subsequent analysis determined that TCRs grouped into clusters in the first cohort also showed a tendency toward co-occurrence across the 90 to 150 validation repertoires, and 94% of cluster scores exceeded 0. In both the original and validation cohorts, the classifier was reported to diagnose cytomegalovirus status with high specificity and sensitivity.

Library preparation used the immunoSEQ multiplex PCR assay. The study's own analysis went as follows. A statistical classification framework was built for diagnosing cytomegalovirus status from the catalog of TCR beta chain sequences. TCRdb provides this immuneACCESS table in a form limited to in-frame rearrangements. Some clones are lacking; in checked studies, under half of them reflect an unresolved V gene, and why the rest are absent is not known. V, J and clone size reflect that table, while D and trimming were determined from the DNA. The sample table records tens of thousands of clones; under 95% of these occur just once. The ten biggest clones cover 2% to 2.5% of the sample. Donors formed part of the validation cohort, which comprised 120 or so subjects and was distinct from the first cohort of several hundred subjects. Concerning this clone: Its cognate antigen has yet to be identified. No base quality values were provided; no much bigger clone lies one nucleotide off.

From a lookup of the germline V gene, CDR1 and CDR2 are WSHSY and SAAADI. V is cut back by 0 bases and J by 4 bases, with 3 bases in the junction unmatched. From the cysteine up to the phenylalanine, the CDR3 has a length of 15 residues. Only the CDR3 portion is preserved as DNA: 45 bases, with reading frame beginning at the first base. The sample comprised PBMCs. This clonotype was sampled from a man aged 25-45 years in good health and CMV-seronegative. The V and J genes are TRBV10-2 and TRBJ2-7, and TRBD2 matches 10 of the central bases. The CDR3 loop reads CASSESKTSGYEQYF. The nucleotides read TGCGCCAGCAGTGAGTCGAAGACTAGCGGGTACGAGCAGTACTTC.